One and the same sample provided the 7 T cell receptor beta chains below, sequenced in a study of circulating tumor DNA in untreated peripheral T-cell lymphoma. Sequencing used immunoSEQ multiplex PCR; TCRdb keeps in-frame clones, though not all of them. The sample yields about 530 clones, about 85% seen once. Sequencing used cell-free DNA from blood serum. These receptors were collected from a human donor with peripheral T-cell lymphoma.

V gene TRBV4-1 combines with J gene TRBJ2-1; 13 bases agree with TRBD2. CDR3 length: 17 residues. CDR1 and CDR2 (germline): MGHRA, YSYEKL. After removal of 0 bases from V and 8 bases from J, the junction contained 7 bases not matched to a gene. CDR3: CASSQDAGTSGNDEQFF. As DNA, the CDR3 is TGCGCCAGCAGCCAAGACGCCGGGACTAGCGGGAACGATGAGCAGTTCTTC.

The V call is TRBV7-3, the J call TRBJ1-1, with 11 bases identical to TRBD1. In germline, CDR1 is SGHTA, CDR2 FQGTGA. The CDR3 contains 14 residues. V lost 5 bases to trimming and J lost 4 bases; unmatched junction nucleotides: 3. Written as DNA, the CDR3 is TGTGCCAGCAGCGTGGGGACAGGGGGCACTGAAGCTTTCTTT. This codes for CASSVGTGGTEAFF.

The chain couples TRBV4-3 to TRBJ2-7; 8 nucleotides line up with TRBD2. V dropped 0 bases and J dropped 5; count of bases not matched to a gene: 9. The germline CDR1 and CDR2 sequences are LGHNA and YSLEER. The CDR3 extends over 16 amino acids. For the CDR3, the DNA is TGCGCCAGCAGCCAAGATAGGGCCAGCGGGAGTAACGAGCAGTACTTC. Translation gives CASSQDRASGSNEQYF.

The chain employs TRBV9 and TRBJ2-3; D possibly corresponds to TRBD2 (5 bases). V was clipped by 4 bases and J by 0 bases, with 12 bases between them. This CDR3 is 15 amino acids long. Germline CDR1 and CDR2: SGDLS and YYNGEE. The CDR3 spells CASSSSMTSTDTQYF. The CDR3 coding sequence is TGTGCCAGCAGCTCTAGCATGACTAGCACAGATACGCAGTATTTT.

The CDR3 DNA is TGTGCCAGCAGCGTAGCTGTACAGCAAGAGACCCAGTACTTC. It encodes CASSVAVQQETQYF. This chain connects TRBV9 to TRBJ2-5; D ambiguous. CDR1 is SGDLS, CDR2 YYNGEE, per germline. The CDR3 spans 14 residues. Trimming cost V 0 bases and J 2 bases, with 8 bases left between them.

This clone was seen a single time. The chain couples TRBV7-2 to TRBJ2-7; perhaps TRBD1 as D (5 bases). Germline V lookup: CDR1 SGHTA, CDR2 FQGNSA. The V end was cut by 8 bases, the J end by 5 bases, with 16 bases between. This CDR3 comprises 13 residues. The chain's CDR3 is CASGQGKIHEQYF. CDR3 DNA sequence: TGTGCCAGCGGGCAGGGTAAAATCCACGAGCAGTACTTC. Variable domain in full (rest from reference TRBV7-2 and TRBJ2-7): GAGVSQSPSNKVTEKGKDVELRCDPISGHTALYWYRQSLGQGLEFLIYFQGNSAPDKSGLPSDRFSAERTGGSVSTLTIQRTQQEDSAVYLCASGQGKIHEQYFGPGTRLTVT.

CDR3: CASSLEDTQYF. The CDR3 coding sequence is TGTGCCAGCAGCTTAGAGGATACGCAGTATTTT. The chain recombines TRBV7-9 with TRBJ2-3; the D is unclear. The CDR3 length is 11 residues. Trimming pared 1 base from V and 6 bases from J, leaving 2 bases between. Germline CDR1 is SEHNR and CDR2 is FQNEAQ (reference sequence).